The table lists the clone carrying this T cell receptor beta chain with a count of one. This record comes from a study of T cell changes during pregnancy in multiple sclerosis. Germline CDR1 is KGHSH and CDR2 is LQKENI. CDR3 size: 14 residues. V was pared by 4 bases and J by 4 bases, with 4 bases of the junction left unmatched. TCRdb's copy holds only in-frame clones and misses some; the assay was immunoSEQ multiplex PCR. The sample has roughly 49,000 clones, roughly 92% seen once; the top ten hold approximately 0.41%. This sequence was found in a female donor in good health, enrolled as a control in a pregnancy study. The chain employs TRBV18 and TRBJ1-3; 7 bases agree with TRBD1. The source material was CD4+ T cells from peripheral blood mononuclear cells, sampled in the second trimester of pregnancy. CDR3 residues: CASSQGARGNTIYF. The CDR3 bases are TGTGCCAGCTCACAGGGGGCGCGAGGAAACACCATATATTTT. The full variable domain, its missing parts supplied by reference TRBV18 and TRBJ1-3, is NAGVMQNPRHLVRRRGQEARLRCSPMKGHSHVYWYRQLPEEGLKFMVYLQKENIIDESGMPKERFSAEFPKEGPSILRIQQVVRGDSAAYFCASSQGARGNTIYFGEGSWLTVV.